These T cell receptor beta chains were read from a single sample in a study of spatial heterogeneity in lung cancer. TCRdb re-analysed the 5' RACE reads in MiXCR, keeping a single row per CDR3 protein. The table shows about 15,000 distinct CDR3 sequences, with roughly 10% occurring only once. Sequences were derived from PBMCs, sampled at surgery. The receptors originated from a female donor with early-stage non-small cell lung cancer. CDR3s include the opening cysteine and the closing phenylalanine or tryptophan. The D gene is left open where the match is weak. Clone size, where shown, is once, few, many, or a class for clones that have expanded.

>many|TRBV7-9|TRBJ1-2|TRBD1
TGTGCCAGCAGCCCCGAGAAGTCCAGGGGGTACCATGGCTACACCTTC
CASSPEKSRGYHGYTF
>many|TRBV29-1|TRBJ1-2|-
TGCAGCGTCCCCCGTTCTGGGGCCTATGGCTACACCTTC
CSVPRSGAYGYTF
>medium-sized|TRBV19|TRBJ1-1|-
TGTGCCAGTAGTATCCTTGGCGCCACTGAAGCTTTCTTT
CASSILGATEAFF
>many|TRBV24-1|TRBJ1-2|-
TGTGCCACCAGTGATTCCGGACACCGTTATGGCTACACCTTC
CATSDSGHRYGYTF
>many|TRBV20-1|TRBJ2-4|-
TGCAGTGCTAGAGCAGTAGCCAAAAACATTCAGTACTTC
CSARAVAKNIQYF
>many|TRBV28|TRBJ1-1|-
TGTGCCAGCAGTTTAGGGTCGCGGGGGAACACTGAAGCTTTCTTT
CASSLGSRGNTEAFF
>many|TRBV2|TRBJ2-7|-
TGTGCCAGCAGTGACACTGGCAGGTCGGGTTACGAGCAGTACTTC
CASSDTGRSGYEQYF
>few|TRBV28|TRBJ1-4|TRBD1
TGTGCCAGCAGCTCAAAAGGGGGCGCAGGAAGTGAAAAACTGTTTTTT
CASSSKGGAGSEKLFF
>many|TRBV6-1|TRBJ2-7|-
TGTGCCAGCAGTTTCACCCAGGGGTACGAGCAGTACTTC
CASSFTQGYEQYF
>medium-sized|TRBV3-1|TRBJ2-7|-
TGTGCCAGCAGCCAAGTAGTGGGGGAGCAGTACTTC
CASSQVVGEQYF
>many|TRBV29-1|TRBJ1-2|-
TGCAGCGCTTTCCCGATCCCGGGGACTAACTATGGCTACACCTTC
CSAFPIPGTNYGYTF
>few|TRBV7-2|TRBJ1-4|-
TGTGCCAGCAGCCGCAGGGTAAATGAAAAACTGTTTTTT
CASSRRVNEKLFF
>many|TRBV29-1|TRBJ2-3|-
TGCAGCGTTGAGACTCGTCCAGGGGCCCCCACAGATACGCAGTATTTT
CSVETRPGAPTDTQYF
>many|TRBV9|TRBJ2-1|TRBD1
TGTGCCAGCAGCGTAGTGGGACAGGGGATGCAGTTCTTC
CASSVVGQGMQFF
>many|TRBV6-4|TRBJ2-7|-
TGTGCGGCGGTTCGGGTACCCTACGAGCAGTACTTC
CAAVRVPYEQYF
>many|TRBV5-1|TRBJ2-7|-
TGCGCCAGCAGCTTGGAGGTTGAGAGCGAGCAGTACTTC
CASSLEVESEQYF
>many|TRBV19|TRBJ2-2|TRBD2
TGTGCCAGTAGTATTTTGCGGGGGGCCAACACCGGGGAGCTGTTTTTT
CASSILRGANTGELFF
>many|TRBV3-1|TRBJ2-7|-
TGTGCCAGCAGCCGTAATGACGAGCAGTACTTC
CASSRNDEQYF
>many|TRBV21-1|TRBJ2-7|-
TGTGCCAGCAGCGGACGTACGGGGACATGGGAGGTTGACGAGCAGTACTTC
CASSGRTGTWEVDEQYF
>medium-sized|TRBV29-1|TRBJ1-4|-
TGCAGCGTCGGTTCGGGGAGGGAAAAACTGTTTTTT
CSVGSGREKLFF
>many|TRBV2|TRBJ1-1|TRBD1
TGTGCCAGCAGGACAGGGACCCACACTGAAGCTTTCTTT
CASRTGTHTEAFF
>many|TRBV20-1|TRBJ2-1|-
TGCAGTGCCGAGATCGACAGCCGAGCCTACAATGAGCAGTTCTTC
CSAEIDSRAYNEQFF
>-|TRBV28|TRBJ1-6|-
TGTGCCAGCAGTGGGAGGGGTTATAATTCACCCCTCCACTTT
CASSGRGYNSPLHF
>-|TRBV6-1|TRBJ1-1|-
TGTGCCAGCAGTGTCAGGAGGAGTTGGAACACTGAAGCTTTCTTT
CASSVRRSWNTEAFF
>medium-sized|TRBV28|TRBJ1-5|TRBD1
TGTGCCAGCAGTGGGGAAGGACAGGGATCTCAGCCCCAGCATTTT
CASSGEGQGSQPQHF
>medium-sized|TRBV28|TRBJ2-5|-
TGTGCCAGCAGTTTATTAGGGAGTGGGGAGACCCAGTACTTC
CASSLLGSGETQYF
>many|TRBV4-2|TRBJ2-3|-
TGTGCCAGCAGCCAAGAGGCGCCACCGAGGGCAGATACGCAGTATTTT
CASSQEAPPRADTQYF
>many|TRBV2|TRBJ2-7|-
TGTGCCAGCCTTGGCTCCTCCTACGAGCAGTACTTC
CASLGSSYEQYF
>many|TRBV3-1|TRBJ1-2|-
TGTGCCAGCAGCCAAGATCGGAGAGGTGGCTACACCTTC
CASSQDRRGGYTF
>many|TRBV5-5|TRBJ1-6|TRBD1
TGTGCCAGCAGCAATGACGGGGGGACAGGTTATAATTCACCCCTCCACTTT
CASSNDGGTGYNSPLHF
>medium-sized|TRBV7-6|TRBJ1-6|TRBD1
TGTGCCAGCGGCCCCCCCGCCGGGACAGCGAATTCACCCCTCCACTTT
CASGPPAGTANSPLHF
>-|TRBV7-9|TRBJ2-3|TRBD1
TGTGCCAGCAGCTTTGAAGGGGGCAGGACAGATACGCAGTATTTT
CASSFEGGRTDTQYF
>many|TRBV19|TRBJ1-5|-
TGTGCCAGCAGGGGAGGCAATCAGCCCCAGCATTTT
CASRGGNQPQHF
>many|TRBV7-9|TRBJ2-1|-
TGTGCCAGCAGCTTAAGGGGGGGCCCCTACAATGAGCAGTTCTTC
CASSLRGGPYNEQFF
>-|TRBV28|TRBJ2-3|TRBD1
TGTGCCAGCAGTTTAGACCCTCCGGGACAGGGAACAGATACGCAGTATTTT
CASSLDPPGQGTDTQYF
>medium-sized|TRBV5-4|TRBJ2-7|TRBD1
TGTGCCAGCAGCTTGGAGGACAGGGAAGGCGAGCAGTACTTC
CASSLEDREGEQYF
>many|TRBV11-2|TRBJ1-1|-
TGTGCCAGCAGCCTGGACCCTGAAGCTTTCTTT
CASSLDPEAFF
>many|TRBV2|TRBJ1-2|-
TGTGCCAGCAGTGAATTGACGGCGTCATTGGATGGCTACACCTTC
CASSELTASLDGYTF
>many|TRBV3-1|TRBJ2-7|-
TGTGCCAGCAGCCAAGAGGGACTTACCTACGAGCAGTACTTC
CASSQEGLTYEQYF
>-|TRBV29-1|TRBJ1-1|-
TGCAGCGTTCCAGGGAGGATGGACACTGAAGCTTTCTTT
CSVPGRMDTEAFF
>few|TRBV28|TRBJ1-1|-
TGTGCCAGCAGTTTAGGCAGTCCCCCTGAAGCTTTCTTT
CASSLGSPPEAFF